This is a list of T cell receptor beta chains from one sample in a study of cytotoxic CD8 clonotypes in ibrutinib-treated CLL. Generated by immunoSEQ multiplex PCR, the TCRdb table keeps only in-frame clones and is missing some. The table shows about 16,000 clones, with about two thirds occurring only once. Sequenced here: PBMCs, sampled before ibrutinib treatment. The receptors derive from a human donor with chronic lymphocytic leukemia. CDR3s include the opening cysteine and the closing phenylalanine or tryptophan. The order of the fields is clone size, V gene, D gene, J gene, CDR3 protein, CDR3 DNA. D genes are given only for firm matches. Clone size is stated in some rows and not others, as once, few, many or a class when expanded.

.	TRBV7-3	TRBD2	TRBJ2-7	CASSSSGGYEQYF	TGTGCCAGCAGCTCTTCGGGGGGCTACGAGCAGTACTTC
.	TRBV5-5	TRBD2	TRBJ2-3	CASSLGLAGVTDTQYF	TGTGCCAGCAGTCTGGGACTAGCGGGGGTCACAGATACGCAGTATTTT
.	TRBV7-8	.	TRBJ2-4	CASSFSGRGQKNIQYF	TGTGCCAGCAGCTTTTCTGGCAGGGGCCAAAAAAACATTCAGTACTTC
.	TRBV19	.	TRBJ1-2	CASTEGGNGYTF	TGTGCCAGTACCGAGGGAGGGAATGGCTACACCTTC
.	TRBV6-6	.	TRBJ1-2	CASSYASAPHYGYTF	TGTGCCAGCAGTTACGCTTCGGCACCTCACTATGGCTACACCTTC
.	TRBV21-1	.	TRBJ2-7	CASSKQHRGNSYEQYF	TGTGCCAGCAGCAAACAACACAGGGGCAACTCCTACGAGCAGTACTTC
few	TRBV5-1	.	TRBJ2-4	CASSPRGAENIQYF	TGCGCCAGCAGCCCCAGGGGGGCCGAAAACATTCAGTACTTC
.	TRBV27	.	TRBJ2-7	CASSLKGQGTHEQYF	TGTGCCAGCAGTTTGAAGGGCCAGGGGACCCACGAGCAGTACTTC
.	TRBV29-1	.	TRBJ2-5	CSDEQSETQYF	TGCAGCGACGAGCAGTCGGAGACCCAGTACTTC
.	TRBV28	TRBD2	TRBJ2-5	CASSIPSGGQETQYF	TGTGCCAGCAGTATCCCTAGCGGGGGGCAAGAGACCCAGTACTTC
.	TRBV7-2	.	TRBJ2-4	CASGPGGDIQYF	TGTGCCAGCGGCCCCGGCGGGGACATTCAGTACTTC
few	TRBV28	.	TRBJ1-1	CASRGSQDTEAFF	TGTGCCAGCAGGGGTTCCCAAGACACTGAAGCTTTCTTT
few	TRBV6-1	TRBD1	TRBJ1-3	CASRGQGPGTIYF	TGTGCCAGCAGGGGACAGGGCCCAGGCACCATATATTTT
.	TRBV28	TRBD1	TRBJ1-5	CASSTDRGRQPQHF	TGTGCCAGCAGTACAGACAGGGGGCGTCAGCCCCAGCATTTT
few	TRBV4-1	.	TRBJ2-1	CASSHIGNNEQFF	TGCGCCAGCAGCCACATCGGGAACAATGAGCAGTTCTTC
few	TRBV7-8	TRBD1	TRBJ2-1	CASSFPAPGQANEQFF	TGTGCCAGCAGCTTCCCGGCCCCGGGACAGGCCAATGAGCAGTTCTTC
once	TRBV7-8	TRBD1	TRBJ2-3	CASSLFLTGAITDTQYF	TGTGCCAGCAGCTTATTTTTGACAGGGGCGATCACAGATACGCAGTATTTT
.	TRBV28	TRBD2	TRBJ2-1	CASSLFRTSTHNEQFF	TGTGCCAGCAGTTTATTTCGGACTAGCACTCACAATGAGCAGTTCTTC
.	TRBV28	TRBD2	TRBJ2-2	CASSFSSGYSGELFF	TGTGCCAGCAGTTTCTCTAGCGGATACTCCGGGGAGCTGTTTTTT
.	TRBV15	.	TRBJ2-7	CATSRVGSSKYEQYF	TGTGCCACCAGCAGAGTGGGCAGTAGTAAGTACGAGCAGTACTTC
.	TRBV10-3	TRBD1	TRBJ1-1	CAISESPGQGEAFF	TGTGCCATCAGTGAGTCCCCGGGACAGGGTGAAGCTTTCTTT
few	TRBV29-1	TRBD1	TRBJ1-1	CSVDDREREAFF	TGCAGCGTTGACGACAGGGAGAGAGAAGCTTTCTTT
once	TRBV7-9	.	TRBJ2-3	CASSQGWTDTQYF	TGTGCCAGCAGCCAGGGGTGGACAGATACGCAGTATTTT
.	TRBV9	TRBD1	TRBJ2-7	CASSADPQGDEQYF	TGTGCCAGCAGCGCAGACCCTCAGGGGGACGAGCAGTACTTC